A single T cell receptor (beta chain) is shown here with its context. CDR1 and CDR2 from the germline V gene are SGDLS and YYNGEE. Trimming left V 0 bases short and J 6 bases short, with 16 bases between. The CDR3 spans 16 residues. The data belong to a study of technical replicates of blood from a few donors. Only in-frame clones appear in the TCRdb table, and some are missing; sequencing was by immunoSEQ multiplex PCR. The table shows around 79,000 clones, with 85% to 95% occurring only once. The TCR comes from a human donor in good health. The V and J genes are TRBV9 and TRBJ2-1; possible D gene TRBD2, 7 bases. Sequencing was carried out using T cells isolated from PBMCs. In nucleotides, the CDR3 is TGTGCCAGCAGCGTAGGTCTCGGGGGGCTCTCCAATGAGCAGTTCTTC. Amino acid sequence: CASSVGLGGLSNEQFF.